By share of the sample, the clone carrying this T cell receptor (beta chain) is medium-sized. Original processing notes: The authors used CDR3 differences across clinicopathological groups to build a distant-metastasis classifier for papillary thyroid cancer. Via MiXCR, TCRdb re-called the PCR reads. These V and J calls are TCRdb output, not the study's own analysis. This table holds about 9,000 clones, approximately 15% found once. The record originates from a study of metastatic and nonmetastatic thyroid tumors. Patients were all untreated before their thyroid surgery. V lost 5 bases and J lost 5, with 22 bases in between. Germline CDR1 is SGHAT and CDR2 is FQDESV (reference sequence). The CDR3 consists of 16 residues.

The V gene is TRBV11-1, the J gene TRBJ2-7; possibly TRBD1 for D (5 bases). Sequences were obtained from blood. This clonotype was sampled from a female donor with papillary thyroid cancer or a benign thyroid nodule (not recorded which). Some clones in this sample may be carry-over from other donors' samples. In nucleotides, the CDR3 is TGTGCCAGCAGCCCAGGGATGAAAGGGCCTTTTCACGAGCAGTACTTC. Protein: CASSPGMKGPFHEQYF.